This is a list of T cell receptor beta chains from one sample in a study of blood T cell repertoires in COVID-19. Profiling relied on immunoSEQ multiplex PCR, and the TCRdb table lists in-frame clones only, not all of them. The sample has 200,000 to 250,000 clones, 83% seen once; the top ten hold under 3%. The sequenced material came from peripheral blood. The origin of the receptors is a woman aged 70 to 79 with active or convalescent COVID-19. The CDR3 runs from the conserved cysteine through the conserved F or W. Fields, in order: D gene, CDR3 length, J gene, clone size, V gene, CDR3 DNA, CDR3 protein. D genes are given only for firm matches. Not all rows give a size; the values are once, few, many and, for expanded clones, a class.

d_call: -
cdr3_length: 15
j_call: TRBJ2-6
clone_size: -
v_call: TRBV9
cdr3_nt: TGTGCCAGCAGCGTAAAGGGGTCTGGGGCCAACGTCCTGACTTTC
cdr3_aa: CASSVKGSGANVLTF

d_call: -
cdr3_length: 15
j_call: TRBJ2-7
clone_size: -
v_call: TRBV7-8
cdr3_nt: TGTGCCAGCAGCTTAGAGCGGGTCGTACGCTTCGAGCAGTACTTC
cdr3_aa: CASSLERVVRFEQYF

d_call: -
cdr3_length: 15
j_call: TRBJ1-1
clone_size: -
v_call: TRBV19
cdr3_nt: TGTGCCAGTATTTTTAACAGGGATTCCCCTGGGGAAGCTTTCTTT
cdr3_aa: CASIFNRDSPGEAFF

d_call: -
cdr3_length: 13
j_call: TRBJ1-1
clone_size: -
v_call: TRBV12-3/TRBV12-4
cdr3_nt: TGTGCCAGCACCCAGGGTAGGCGCACTGAAGCTTTCTTT
cdr3_aa: CASTQGRRTEAFF

d_call: -
cdr3_length: 17
j_call: TRBJ1-5
clone_size: -
v_call: TRBV30
cdr3_nt: TGTGCCTGGAGAGCCGCGGGGGCGTATTATAGCAATCAGCCCCAGCATTTT
cdr3_aa: CAWRAAGAYYSNQPQHF

d_call: -
cdr3_length: 13
j_call: TRBJ2-3
clone_size: -
v_call: TRBV24-1
cdr3_nt: TGTGCCACCGAGCTACAGGGAGCAGATACGCAGTATTTT
cdr3_aa: CATELQGADTQYF

d_call: TRBD2
cdr3_length: 18
j_call: TRBJ2-2
clone_size: -
v_call: TRBV7-3
cdr3_nt: TGTGCCAGCAGCTTAAAATCCCGGCGGGGGGGTGACACCGGGGAGCTGTTTTTT
cdr3_aa: CASSLKSRRGGDTGELFF

d_call: TRBD1
cdr3_length: 14
j_call: TRBJ1-2
clone_size: few
v_call: TRBV5-1
cdr3_nt: TGCGCCAGCAGCCCCATCCGGGACAGGGATGGCTACACCTTC
cdr3_aa: CASSPIRDRDGYTF

d_call: -
cdr3_length: 14
j_call: TRBJ2-7
clone_size: -
v_call: TRBV18
cdr3_nt: TGTGCCAGCTCACCTGGGACACTTACCTACGAGCAGTACTTC
cdr3_aa: CASSPGTLTYEQYF

d_call: -
cdr3_length: 13
j_call: TRBJ1-2
clone_size: -
v_call: TRBV7-8
cdr3_nt: TGTGCCAGCAGCTCTAGCCCCTTGACTGGCTACACCTTC
cdr3_aa: CASSSSPLTGYTF

d_call: -
cdr3_length: 15
j_call: TRBJ2-1
clone_size: -
v_call: TRBV10-3
cdr3_nt: TGTGCCATCAGTGAATCCCAGGGCTCCTACAATGAGCAGTTCTTC
cdr3_aa: CAISESQGSYNEQFF

d_call: -
cdr3_length: 11
j_call: TRBJ1-1
clone_size: -
v_call: TRBV25-1
cdr3_nt: TGTGCCAGCAGTGAAAACCGGGAAGCTTTCTTT
cdr3_aa: CASSENREAFF

d_call: -
cdr3_length: 13
j_call: TRBJ2-2
clone_size: -
v_call: TRBV30
cdr3_nt: TGTGCCTGGAGTGGAGGGAACACCGGGGAGCTGTTTTTT
cdr3_aa: CAWSGGNTGELFF

d_call: TRBD2
cdr3_length: 16
j_call: TRBJ2-5
clone_size: -
v_call: TRBV10-1
cdr3_nt: TGCGCCAGCAGTGAGGGGCGGACTAGCGGGGAAGAGACCCAGTACTTC
cdr3_aa: CASSEGRTSGEETQYF

d_call: -
cdr3_length: 16
j_call: TRBJ2-7
clone_size: few
v_call: TRBV3-1/TRBV3-2
cdr3_nt: TGTGCCAGCAGCCAAGAGCTCTGGGGAGGCCCCTACGAGCAGTACTTC
cdr3_aa: CASSQELWGGPYEQYF

d_call: -
cdr3_length: 16
j_call: TRBJ2-2
clone_size: -
v_call: TRBV23-1
cdr3_nt: TGCGCCAGCAGTCAATTTGGGGGGGCGCGGGCCGGGGAGCTGTTTTTT
cdr3_aa: CASSQFGGARAGELFF

d_call: -
cdr3_length: 14
j_call: TRBJ1-6
clone_size: -
v_call: TRBV7-8
cdr3_nt: TGTGCCAGCAGCTTAGCCAGGGTTGATTCACCCCTCCACTTT
cdr3_aa: CASSLARVDSPLHF